This T cell receptor (beta chain) originates from a study of T cell responses to AZD1222 COVID-19 vaccine. Findings and caveats of the study: Spike as a whole was targeted by vaccine-associated CD4 TCRs, dominant at 160-218 and 743-854. Without day 14 samples, only post-peak T cell repertoires were studied. The sample set comprised mostly white British donors with more females, and clonal diversity was possibly underestimated.

The CDR3 is made up of 12 amino acids. V dropped 1 base and J dropped 6 bases, with 7 bases sitting between them. Per germline, CDR1 SEHNR and CDR2 FQNEAQ (reference sequence). This clone was counted between two and nine times. As yet, its antigen is unknown. Profiling relied on immunoSEQ multiplex PCR, and the TCRdb table lists in-frame clones only, not all of them. The sample records some 96,000 clones, approximately 90% being singletons. The chain couples TRBV7-9 to TRBJ2-7, with TRBD2 as a possible D gene (5 bases). This receptor was obtained from an adult in good health. The sample here was peripheral blood, taken on day 0 of AZD1222 vaccination. The CDR3 sequence: CASSLVDSEQYF. The CDR3 region has the DNA TGTGCCAGCAGCTTAGTGGACTCCGAGCAGTACTTC.